This T cell receptor (beta chain) was observed in a study of neoadjuvant anti-PD-1 for oral cavity cancer. Broader study findings: Pretreatment Treg/Th17 ratio correlated inversely with post-treatment tumor clonality. Only a few patients per response group were TCR-analyzed; validation needed. Expansion of preexisting intratumoral clones was suggested to aid response.

The CDR3 has 16 amino acids. Trimming removed 5 bases from V and 2 bases from J; junction bases left unmatched: 7. Germline CDR1 and CDR2: SGHVS and FQNEAQ. The repertoire was sequenced with immunoSEQ multiplex PCR; TCRdb's copy has only in-frame clones and lacks some. The profile shows 6,500 to 7,000 clones, roughly 50% of them singletons. Cohort: HPV-negative, locally advanced oral cavity squamous cell carcinoma patients. Note on this clone: The antigen remains undetermined.

The J gene is TRBJ2-3, the V gene TRBV7-8; 10 bases fit TRBD1. The clonotype was recovered from a person between 40 and 80 years old with oral cavity squamous cell carcinoma. The input for sequencing was tumor tissue, taken before nivolumab (anti-PD-1) treatment. The CDR3 spells CASSPPGTGDTDTQYF. CDR3 coding DNA: TGTGCCAGCAGCCCGCCGGGGACAGGGGACACAGATACGCAGTATTTT.